Listed below are T cell receptor beta chains from one sample, sequenced in a study of control samples from healthy donors and cancer patients. The repertoire was sequenced with immunoSEQ multiplex PCR; TCRdb's copy has only in-frame clones and lacks some. Of over 100,000 clones in the sample, around 90% were seen once. The sequenced sample consisted of blood. The receptors were sampled from a man younger than 35 in good health. Both conserved end residues are part of each CDR3. Fields, in order: J gene, clone size, V gene, CDR3 protein. A row's size may be missing; if present it is once, few, many or a size class.

>TRBJ2-7|.|TRBV19
CASSGDSYYEQYF
>TRBJ1-2|.|TRBV19
CARIETANYGYTF
>TRBJ1-2|.|TRBV18
CASSPQLGASNYGYTF
>TRBJ2-1|.|TRBV4-1
CASSQGQGTYNEQFF
>TRBJ2-3|.|TRBV6-5
CASSYFSTDTQYF
>TRBJ1-3|once|TRBV7-6
CASSLLDPGGAYGNTIYF
>TRBJ2-3|once|TRBV11-2
CASSLGQITDTQYF
>TRBJ2-5|.|TRBV11-3
CASSLGLLPQETQYF
>TRBJ1-1|.|TRBV10-2
CASTKGTEAFF
>TRBJ2-5|.|TRBV6-5
CASSSGDPGASYF
>TRBJ1-2|.|TRBV3-1/TRBV3-2
CASSQDSGRGGFGYTF
>TRBJ2-3|.|TRBV5-6
CASSLAGGTDTQYF
>TRBJ2-7|.|TRBV3-1/TRBV3-2
CASSRRQEQYF
>TRBJ1-2|.|TRBV29-1
CSVERPGADGYTF